In its sample, the clone carrying this T cell receptor beta chain was seen a few times. Its antigen is not known. This entry comes from a study of CD4 T cells in relation to SARS-CoV-2 and coronaviruses. Study summary: ViraFEST: approximately nine-day antigen culture of PBMCs, then TCR beta CDR3 sequencing.

The germline V gene has CDR1 MGHDK and CDR2 SYGVNS. Trimming pared 2 bases from V and 1 base from J, leaving 6 bases between. This CDR3 has 14 amino acids. Sequencing was performed with immunoSEQ multiplex PCR; in TCRdb, only in-frame clones are kept and a portion is missing. The sample records about 22,000 clones, around 77% being singletons. Before the COVID-19 pandemic, during about 2010-2018, CD4+ T cells were taken from unexposed donors. After around nine days of culture, CD4+ T cells were isolated. This chain uses TRBV25-1 with TRBJ1-3; D call uncertain. The clonotype originates from a human donor in good health. Sample: CD4+ T cells from PBMCs, cultured in vitro. CDR3 nucleotides: TGTGCCAGCAGTGAAAGCAGGTCTGGAAACACCATATATTTT. This encodes CASSESRSGNTIYF.